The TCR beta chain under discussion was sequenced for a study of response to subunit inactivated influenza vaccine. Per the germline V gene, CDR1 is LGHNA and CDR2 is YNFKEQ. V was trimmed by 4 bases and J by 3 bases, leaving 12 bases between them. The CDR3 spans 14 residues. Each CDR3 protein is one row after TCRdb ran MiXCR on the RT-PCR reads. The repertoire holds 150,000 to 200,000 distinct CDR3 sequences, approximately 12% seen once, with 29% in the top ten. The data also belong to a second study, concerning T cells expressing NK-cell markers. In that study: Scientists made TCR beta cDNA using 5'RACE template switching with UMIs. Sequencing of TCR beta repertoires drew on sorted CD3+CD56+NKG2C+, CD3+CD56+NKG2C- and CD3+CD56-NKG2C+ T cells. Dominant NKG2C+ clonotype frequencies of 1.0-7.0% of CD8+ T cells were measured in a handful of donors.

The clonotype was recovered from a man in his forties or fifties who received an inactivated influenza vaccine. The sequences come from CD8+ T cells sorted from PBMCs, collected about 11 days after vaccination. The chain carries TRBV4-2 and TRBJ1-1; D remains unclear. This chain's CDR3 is CASSPIGFDTEAFF. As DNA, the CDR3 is TGTGCCAGCAGCCCGATAGGGTTTGACACTGAAGCTTTCTTT.